This T cell receptor (beta chain) was identified in a study of blood T cell repertoires in COVID-19. Method: immunoSEQ multiplex PCR; TCRdb's copy keeps in-frame clones and lacks some. The sample yields around 430,000 clones, around 88% seen once. There are 16 residues in the CDR3. The ends were cut back, 2 bases at V and 4 bases at J, with 17 bases in the middle. Germline CDR1 is MNHEY and CDR2 is SVGAGI. The Seattle patients joined while their infection was active and were tracked longitudinally afterward. This receptor was obtained from a woman aged 45 to 65 with COVID-19, enrolled during active disease. J is TRBJ1-2 and V is TRBV6-5; D perhaps matches TRBD1 (5 bases). The sequencing sample was made of peripheral blood. In DNA form, the CDR3 reads TGTGCCAGCAGTTACGGGGAAAGCAGGGTAGGCTATGGCTACACCTTC. Its translation is CASSYGESRVGYGYTF.